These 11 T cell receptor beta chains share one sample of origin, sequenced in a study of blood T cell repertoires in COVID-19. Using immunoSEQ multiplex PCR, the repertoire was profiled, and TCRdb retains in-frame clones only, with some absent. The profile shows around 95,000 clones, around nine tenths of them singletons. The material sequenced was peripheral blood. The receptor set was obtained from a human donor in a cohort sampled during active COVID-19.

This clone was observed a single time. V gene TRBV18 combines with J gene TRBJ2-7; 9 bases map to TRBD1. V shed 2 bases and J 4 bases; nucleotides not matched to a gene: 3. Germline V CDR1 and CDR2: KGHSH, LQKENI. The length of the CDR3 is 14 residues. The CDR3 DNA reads TGTGCCAGCTCACCAAGGACAGGGGAGTACGAGCAGTACTTC. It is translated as CASSPRTGEYEQYF.

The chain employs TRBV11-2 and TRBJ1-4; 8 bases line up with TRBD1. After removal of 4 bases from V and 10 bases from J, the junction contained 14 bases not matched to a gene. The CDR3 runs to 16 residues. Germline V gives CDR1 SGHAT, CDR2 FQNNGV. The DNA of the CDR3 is TGTGCCAGCAGCTCGCTAAGAGGCAGGGGGCGAATAAAACTGTTTTTT. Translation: CASSSLRGRGRIKLFF.

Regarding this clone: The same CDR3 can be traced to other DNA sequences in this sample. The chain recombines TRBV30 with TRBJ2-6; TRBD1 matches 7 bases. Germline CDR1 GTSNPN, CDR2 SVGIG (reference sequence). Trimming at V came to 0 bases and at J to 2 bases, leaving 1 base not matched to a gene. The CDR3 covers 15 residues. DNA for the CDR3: TGTGCCTGGAGTGTAGGGGGCGCTGGGGCCAACGTCCTGACTTTC. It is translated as CAWSVGGAGANVLTF.

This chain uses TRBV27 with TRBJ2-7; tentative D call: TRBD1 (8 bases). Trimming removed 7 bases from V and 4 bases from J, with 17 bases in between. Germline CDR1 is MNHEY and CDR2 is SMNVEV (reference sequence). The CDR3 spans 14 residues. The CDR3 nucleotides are TGTGCCAGCACCAATACAGGGGGGGGTTACGAGCAGTACTTC. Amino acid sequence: CASTNTGGGYEQYF.

The CDR3 spells CASSFQGSSGYTF. CDR3 DNA: TGTGCCAGCAGCTTCCAGGGTAGCTCTGGCTACACCTTC. The rearrangement links TRBV5-6 to TRBJ1-2, with D maybe TRBD1 (5 bases). Trimming cost V 2 bases and J 7 bases, with 12 bases left between them. In germline, CDR1 is SGHDT, CDR2 YYEEEE. The CDR3 contains 13 residues.

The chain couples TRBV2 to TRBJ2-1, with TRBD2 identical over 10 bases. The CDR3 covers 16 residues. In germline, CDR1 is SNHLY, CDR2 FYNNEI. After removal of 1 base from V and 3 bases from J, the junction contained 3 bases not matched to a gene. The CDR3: CASSEERTSGYNEQFF. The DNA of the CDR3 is TGTGCCAGCAGTGAAGAAAGGACTAGCGGCTACAATGAGCAGTTCTTC.

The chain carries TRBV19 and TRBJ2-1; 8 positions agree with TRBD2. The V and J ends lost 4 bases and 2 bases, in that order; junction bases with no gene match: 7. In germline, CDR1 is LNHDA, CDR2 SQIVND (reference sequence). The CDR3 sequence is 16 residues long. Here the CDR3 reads CASSNRAGGTYNEQFF. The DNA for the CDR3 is TGTGCCAGTAGTAATCGGGCGGGAGGAACCTACAATGAGCAGTTCTTC.

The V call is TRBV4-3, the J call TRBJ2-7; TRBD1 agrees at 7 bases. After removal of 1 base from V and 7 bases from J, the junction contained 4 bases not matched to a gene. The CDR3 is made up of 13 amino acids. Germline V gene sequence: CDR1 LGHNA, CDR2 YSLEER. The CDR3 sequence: CASSQGQGWEQYF. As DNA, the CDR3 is TGCGCCAGCAGCCAAGGACAGGGCTGGGAGCAGTACTTC.

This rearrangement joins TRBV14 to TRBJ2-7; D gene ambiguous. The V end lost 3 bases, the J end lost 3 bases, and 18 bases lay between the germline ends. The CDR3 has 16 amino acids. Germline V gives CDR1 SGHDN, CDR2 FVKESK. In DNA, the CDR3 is TGTGCCAGCAGCCATTCCCTACGTGTTTCAAACTACGAGCAGTACTTC. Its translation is CASSHSLRVSNYEQYF.

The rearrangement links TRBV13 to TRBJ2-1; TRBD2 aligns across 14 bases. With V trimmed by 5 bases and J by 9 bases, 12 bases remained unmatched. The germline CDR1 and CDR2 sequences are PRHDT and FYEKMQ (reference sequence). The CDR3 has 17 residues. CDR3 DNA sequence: TGTGCCAGCAGCCAGCGACTAGCGGGAGGGCTCGTGGGTGAGCAGTTCTTC. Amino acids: CASSQRLAGGLVGEQFF.

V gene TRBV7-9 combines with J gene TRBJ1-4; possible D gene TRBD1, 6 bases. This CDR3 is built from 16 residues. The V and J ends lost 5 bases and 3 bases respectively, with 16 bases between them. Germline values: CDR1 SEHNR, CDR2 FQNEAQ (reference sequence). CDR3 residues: CASSQRGGPANEKLFF. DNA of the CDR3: TGTGCCAGCAGCCAAAGGGGGGGTCCAGCTAATGAAAAACTGTTTTTT. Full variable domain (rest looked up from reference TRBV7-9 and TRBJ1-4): DTGVSQNPRHKITKRGQNVTFRCDPISEHNRLYWYRQTLGQGPEFLTYFQNEAQLEKSRLLSDRFSAERPKGSFSTLEIQRTEQGDSAMYLCASSQRGGPANEKLFFGSGTQLSVL.